These T cell receptor beta chains were read from a single sample in a study of blood T cell repertoires in COVID-19. Libraries were prepared by immunoSEQ multiplex PCR; TCRdb keeps only in-frame clonotypes and omits some of them. Altogether about 76,000 clones are present, roughly 90% being singletons, with the ten largest covering approximately 9.1%. Input material: peripheral blood. Receptor source: a human donor in a cohort sampled during active COVID-19. CDR3s include the opening cysteine and the closing phenylalanine or tryptophan. The order of the fields is D gene, clone size, J gene, V gene, CDR3 DNA, CDR3 protein. D genes are given only for firm matches. Clone size, where shown, is once, few, many, or a class for clones that have expanded.

D: .
size: .
J: TRBJ1-2
V: TRBV30
DNA: TGTGCCTGGAGTGTATTGGGGGGGAACTATGGCTACACCTTC
CDR3: CAWSVLGGNYGYTF

D: TRBD2
size: once
J: TRBJ2-7
V: TRBV11-2
DNA: TGTGCCAGCCGACCCTTCGGGGGACTAGCGGGAGGTTCCTACGAGCAGTACTTC
CDR3: CASRPFGGLAGGSYEQYF

D: TRBD2
size: .
J: TRBJ2-2
V: TRBV27
DNA: TGTGCCAGCAGTTCGGGCTCGGGACTAGCGGGAGGGACCGGGGAGCTGTTTTTT
CDR3: CASSSGSGLAGGTGELFF

D: TRBD1
size: .
J: TRBJ1-2
V: TRBV5-1
DNA: TGCGCCAGCAGCTCGGTTACAGGGGACTATGGCTACACCTTC
CDR3: CASSSVTGDYGYTF

D: .
size: .
J: TRBJ2-2
V: TRBV28
DNA: TGTGCCAGCAGCTGGGGCGGAATGTTCACCGGGGAGCTGTTTTTT
CDR3: CASSWGGMFTGELFF

D: TRBD1
size: .
J: TRBJ1-2
V: TRBV28
DNA: TGTGCCAGCAGTCAACCCGGGACAGGGATCTATGGCTACACCTTC
CDR3: CASSQPGTGIYGYTF

D: .
size: .
J: TRBJ1-4
V: TRBV7-2
DNA: TGTGCCAGCAGCTTAAGCAGGGCGAATGAAAAACTGTTTTTT
CDR3: CASSLSRANEKLFF

D: .
size: .
J: TRBJ1-1
V: TRBV5-1
DNA: TGCGCCAGCAGCTTGGGAGGGCTGAACACTGAAGCTTTCTTT
CDR3: CASSLGGLNTEAFF

D: TRBD1
size: .
J: TRBJ2-7
V: TRBV7-2
DNA: TGTGCCAGCAGCGTGGGACAGGCTATCGAGCAGTACTTC
CDR3: CASSVGQAIEQYF

D: .
size: once
J: TRBJ2-2
V: TRBV27
DNA: TGTGCCAGCAGTTTACAGGGGAACACCGGGGAGCTGTTTTTT
CDR3: CASSLQGNTGELFF

D: TRBD2
size: .
J: TRBJ2-1
V: TRBV4-3
DNA: TGCGCCAGCAGCCAAGGGGCAGGGACTAGCGGGTACAATGAGCAGTTCTTC
CDR3: CASSQGAGTSGYNEQFF

D: TRBD2
size: .
J: TRBJ2-1
V: TRBV29-1
DNA: TGCAGCGTTGGGGAGCGGGGGAGCTCCTACAATGAGCAGTTCTTC
CDR3: CSVGERGSSYNEQFF

D: .
size: .
J: TRBJ2-3
V: TRBV5-1
DNA: TGCGCCAGCAGCTCCTCCCAGGCAGATACGCAGTATTTT
CDR3: CASSSSQADTQYF

D: TRBD2
size: .
J: TRBJ2-5
V: TRBV5-1
DNA: TGCGCCAGCAGCTTGGGACTAGCGGGTAGACGAGAGACCCAGTACTTC
CDR3: CASSLGLAGRRETQYF

D: .
size: .
J: TRBJ1-5
V: TRBV5-8
DNA: TGTGCCAGCAGCCTGGGCCCCGGAGGCAATCAGCCCCAGCATTTT
CDR3: CASSLGPGGNQPQHF

D: .
size: .
J: TRBJ2-7
V: TRBV3-1/TRBV3-2
DNA: TGTGCCAGCAGCCAAGTCACCCTACCCCTAGGTGGCTACGAGCAGTACTTC
CDR3: CASSQVTLPLGGYEQYF

D: .
size: once
J: TRBJ1-2
V: TRBV25-1
DNA: TGTGCCAGCAGTGAGTCAGGGCCTAACTATGGCTACACCTTC
CDR3: CASSESGPNYGYTF

D: TRBD2
size: .
J: TRBJ2-7
V: TRBV27
DNA: TGTGCCAGCAGTCCATCAGCGGGAGGAGCCTACGAGCAGTACTTC
CDR3: CASSPSAGGAYEQYF

D: TRBD1
size: .
J: TRBJ2-5
V: TRBV9
DNA: TGTGCCAGCAGCGTAGCCTTCGGACAGGGGCAAGAGACCCAGTACTTC
CDR3: CASSVAFGQGQETQYF

D: .
size: .
J: TRBJ2-3
V: TRBV5-1
DNA: TGCGCCAGCAGCTTGGTATCAGATACGCAGTATTTT
CDR3: CASSLVSDTQYF

D: .
size: .
J: TRBJ1-6
V: TRBV25-1
DNA: TGTGCCAGCAGTGAAGGAGGGAACAATTCACCCCTCCACTTT
CDR3: CASSEGGNNSPLHF

D: TRBD2
size: .
J: TRBJ2-1
V: TRBV9
DNA: TGTGCCAGCAGCGCCTCCGGGACTAGTCACTTTGAGCAGTTCTTC
CDR3: CASSASGTSHFEQFF

D: .
size: .
J: TRBJ2-5
V: TRBV9
DNA: TGTGCCAGCAGCGCGAGCGGACGCTACCAAGAGACCCAGTACTTC
CDR3: CASSASGRYQETQYF

D: .
size: .
J: TRBJ1-2
V: TRBV7-3
DNA: TGTGCCAGCAGCCAATACGGCGGGGACTACTATGGCTACACCTTC
CDR3: CASSQYGGDYYGYTF

D: TRBD2
size: many
J: TRBJ2-7
V: TRBV9
DNA: TGTGCCAGCAGCCCCGCCCCAAACCTAAGCGGGAGCTCCTACGAGCAGTACTTC
CDR3: CASSPAPNLSGSSYEQYF

D: .
size: few
J: TRBJ1-1
V: TRBV10-3
DNA: TGTGCCTCGTACGGGGGTGACACTGAAGCTTTCTTT
CDR3: CASYGGDTEAFF

D: TRBD2
size: once
J: TRBJ2-1
V: TRBV7-9
DNA: TGTGCCAGCAGGATGACTAGCGGGAGCCCACCAAACAATGAGCAGTTCTTC
CDR3: CASRMTSGSPPNNEQFF

D: TRBD1
size: .
J: TRBJ2-5
V: TRBV28
DNA: TGTGCCAGCAGTCCCGATCCGGGACAGGGGGCGCTCGGCCAGTACTTC
CDR3: CASSPDPGQGALGQYF

D: .
size: .
J: TRBJ2-3
V: TRBV28
DNA: TGTGCCAGCAGTTTCCGAGTTAATACGCAGTATTTT
CDR3: CASSFRVNTQYF

D: TRBD1
size: .
J: TRBJ1-2
V: TRBV5-6
DNA: TGTGCCAGCAGCCCCGGGACAGCCAGTAACTATGGCTACACCTTC
CDR3: CASSPGTASNYGYTF

D: .
size: .
J: TRBJ2-7
V: TRBV19
DNA: TGTGCCAGTAGTATAGATCTCGGCTCCTACGAGCAGTACTTC
CDR3: CASSIDLGSYEQYF

D: TRBD2
size: .
J: TRBJ2-3
V: TRBV5-1
DNA: TGCGCCAGCAGCTTAGCGGGAGGGCCGGAGGCAGATACGCAGTATTTT
CDR3: CASSLAGGPEADTQYF

D: TRBD1
size: .
J: TRBJ1-5
V: TRBV30
DNA: TGTGCCTGGAGCCTAATGACAGGGACGCGCAGCAATCAGCCCCAGCATTTT
CDR3: CAWSLMTGTRSNQPQHF

D: TRBD1
size: .
J: TRBJ2-7
V: TRBV7-9
DNA: TGTGCCAGCAGCCTTGGGGACAGCGTTGGCTACGAGCAGTACTTC
CDR3: CASSLGDSVGYEQYF

D: TRBD1
size: few
J: TRBJ1-2
V: TRBV2
DNA: TGTGCCAGCGGAGCGGTACAGGGGAATGGCTACACCTTC
CDR3: CASGAVQGNGYTF

D: TRBD1
size: .
J: TRBJ1-1
V: TRBV4-3
DNA: TGCGCCAGCAGCCACACGGACAGGGGGTGGAACACTGAAGCTTTCTTT
CDR3: CASSHTDRGWNTEAFF

D: TRBD1
size: .
J: TRBJ2-1
V: TRBV7-9
DNA: TGTGCCAGCAGCCGTCCGGGACAGGGCCTTGAGCAGTTCTTC
CDR3: CASSRPGQGLEQFF

D: TRBD2
size: .
J: TRBJ2-4
V: TRBV4-1
DNA: TGCGCCAGCAGCCAAGGACTAGCTAAGGGGAAAAACATTCAGTACTTC
CDR3: CASSQGLAKGKNIQYF

D: TRBD2
size: .
J: TRBJ2-1
V: TRBV7-2
DNA: TGTGCCAGCAGCTTAGGGACTAGCGCAATTAATGAGCAGTTCTTC
CDR3: CASSLGTSAINEQFF

D: .
size: .
J: TRBJ2-3
V: TRBV27
DNA: TGTGCCAGCAGTTTAGCGGGAAGGTATGGGGATACGCAGTATTTT
CDR3: CASSLAGRYGDTQYF

D: .
size: .
J: TRBJ2-5
V: TRBV6-2/TRBV6-3
DNA: TGTGCCAGCAGTTCTACAGGGCCAGAGACCCAGTACTTC
CDR3: CASSSTGPETQYF

D: .
size: .
J: TRBJ1-4
V: TRBV25-1
DNA: TGTGCCAGCAGTGATATCGGAGCCATTAATGAAAAACTGTTTTTT
CDR3: CASSDIGAINEKLFF

D: TRBD1
size: .
J: TRBJ2-2
V: TRBV28
DNA: TGTGCCAGCACGTGGGACAGTACTGGGACCACCGGGGAGCTGTTTTTT
CDR3: CASTWDSTGTTGELFF

D: .
size: .
J: TRBJ2-7
V: TRBV21-1
DNA: TGTGCCAGCAGCAAATTTTCGTACACCACCTACGAGCAGTACTTC
CDR3: CASSKFSYTTYEQYF

D: .
size: .
J: TRBJ2-7
V: TRBV21-1
DNA: TGTGCCAGCAGCTCGACTAGCGGGGGAAACTCCTACGAGCAGTACTTC
CDR3: CASSSTSGGNSYEQYF

D: TRBD1
size: .
J: TRBJ1-3
V: TRBV3-1/TRBV3-2
DNA: TGTGCCAGCAGCCAAGGTGGGACAGTCCTTTCTGGAAACACCATATATTTT
CDR3: CASSQGGTVLSGNTIYF

D: TRBD2
size: .
J: TRBJ2-1
V: TRBV27
DNA: TGTGCCAGCAGTCTACTAGCGGGAGGGCGGAATGAGCAGTTCTTC
CDR3: CASSLLAGGRNEQFF

D: .
size: .
J: TRBJ2-7
V: TRBV28
DNA: TGTGCCAGCAGTTGGCAGGGTCGACTTCCCTACGAGCAGTACTTC
CDR3: CASSWQGRLPYEQYF

D: TRBD2
size: many
J: TRBJ2-1
V: TRBV5-1
DNA: TGCGCCAGCATCTCCGGGACTAGCACCTCGAATGAGCAGTTCTTC
CDR3: CASISGTSTSNEQFF

D: .
size: once
J: TRBJ1-4
V: TRBV28
DNA: TGTGCCAGCAGCCGACAGATTTTGGGTGAAAAACTGTTTTTT
CDR3: CASSRQILGEKLFF

D: TRBD1
size: .
J: TRBJ2-7
V: TRBV9
DNA: TGCGCCAGCAGCGTAGAGGGGGCGACAGGGAACGAGCAGTACTTC
CDR3: CASSVEGATGNEQYF

D: TRBD2
size: .
J: TRBJ2-5
V: TRBV18
DNA: TGTGCCAGTTCAACTAGCGGGATGGAGACCCAGTACTTC
CDR3: CASSTSGMETQYF

D: TRBD2
size: .
J: TRBJ2-7
V: TRBV7-9
DNA: TGTGCCAGCAGTTACAGCGGGAGGGCCTTCTACGAGCAGTACTTC
CDR3: CASSYSGRAFYEQYF